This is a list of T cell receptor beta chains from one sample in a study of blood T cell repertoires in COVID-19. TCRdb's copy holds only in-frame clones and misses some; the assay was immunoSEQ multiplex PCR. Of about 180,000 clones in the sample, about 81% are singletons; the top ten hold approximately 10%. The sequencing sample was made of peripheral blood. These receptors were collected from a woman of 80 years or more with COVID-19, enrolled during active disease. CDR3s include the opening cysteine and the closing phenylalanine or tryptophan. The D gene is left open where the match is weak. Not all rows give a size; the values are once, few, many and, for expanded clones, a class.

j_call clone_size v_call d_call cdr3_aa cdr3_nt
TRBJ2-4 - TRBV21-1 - CAKRICRAKNIQYF TGTGCCAAGCGCATCTGTAGAGCCAAAAACATTCAGTACTTC
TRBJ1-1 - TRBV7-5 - CVRSLGLRQGEAFF TGTGTCAGAAGCTTAGGATTGAGGCAGGGTGAAGCTTTCTTT
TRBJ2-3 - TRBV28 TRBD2 CASSPPAGGTDTQYF TGTGCCAGCAGTCCCCCCGCGGGAGGCACAGATACGCAGTATTTT
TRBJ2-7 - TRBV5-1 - CASSLAGEYYEQYF TGCGCCAGCAGCTTGGCCGGGGAATACTACGAGCAGTACTTC
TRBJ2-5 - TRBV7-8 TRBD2 CASTLGGREFRETQYF TGTGCCAGCACACTAGGAGGGAGGGAGTTTCGAGAGACCCAGTACTTC
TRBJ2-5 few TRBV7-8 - CASSLGGWDLGIETQYF TGTGCCAGCAGCTTGGGGGGTTGGGACCTAGGAATAGAGACCCAGTACTTC
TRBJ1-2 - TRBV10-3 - CAISDYRMENYGYTF TGTGCCATCAGTGATTACAGGATGGAAAACTATGGCTACACCTTC
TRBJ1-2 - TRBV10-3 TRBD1 CAISVGQGARQGYTF TGTGCCATCAGTGTGGGACAGGGGGCGCGTCAGGGCTACACCTTC
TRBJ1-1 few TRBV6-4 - CASSVMGGMNTEAFF TGTGCCAGCAGTGTGATGGGGGGGATGAACACTGAAGCTTTCTTT
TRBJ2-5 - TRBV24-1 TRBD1 CATSAPGTGETQYF TGTGCCACCAGTGCCCCCGGGACAGGAGAGACCCAGTACTTC
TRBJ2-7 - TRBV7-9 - CASSPTGGSTEQYF TGTGCCAGCAGCCCTACTGGGGGGTCTACCGAGCAGTACTTC
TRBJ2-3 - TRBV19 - CASSTDRGAGDTQYF TGTGCCAGTAGTACTGATCGGGGGGCCGGAGATACGCAGTATTTT
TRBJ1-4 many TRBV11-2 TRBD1 CASSPLAGQGMYWGKLFF TGTGCCAGCAGCCCTTTAGCGGGACAGGGAATGTACTGGGGAAAACTGTTTTTT
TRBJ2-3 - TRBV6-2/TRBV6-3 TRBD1 CASSYVQGAASTDTQYF TGTGCCAGCAGTTACGTACAGGGGGCGGCTAGCACAGATACGCAGTATTTT
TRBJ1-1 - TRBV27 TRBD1 CASSSFSGQLTEAFF TGTGCCAGCAGTTCATTCTCGGGACAGTTGACTGAAGCTTTCTTT
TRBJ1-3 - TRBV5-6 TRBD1 CASSLEGTGENTIYF TGTGCCAGCAGCTTGGAGGGGACAGGGGAGAACACCATATATTTT
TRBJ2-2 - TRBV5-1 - CASSGGGELFF TGCGCCAGTTCCGGGGGTGGGGAGCTGTTTTTT
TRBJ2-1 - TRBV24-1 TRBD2 CATSEYRLAGNNEQFF TGTGCCACCAGTGAATACCGACTAGCGGGAAACAATGAGCAGTTCTTC